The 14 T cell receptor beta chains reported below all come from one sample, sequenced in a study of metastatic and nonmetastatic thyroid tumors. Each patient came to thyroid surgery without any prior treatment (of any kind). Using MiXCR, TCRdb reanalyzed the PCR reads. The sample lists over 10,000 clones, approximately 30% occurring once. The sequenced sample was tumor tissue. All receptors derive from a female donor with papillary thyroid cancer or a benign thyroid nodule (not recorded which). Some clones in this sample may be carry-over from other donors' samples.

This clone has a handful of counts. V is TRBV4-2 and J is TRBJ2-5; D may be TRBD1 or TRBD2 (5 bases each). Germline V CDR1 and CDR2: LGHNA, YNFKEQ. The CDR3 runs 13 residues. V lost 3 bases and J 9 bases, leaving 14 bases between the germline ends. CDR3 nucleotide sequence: TGTGCCAGCAGCCATCCGGGACCCCAGGCCCAGTACTTC. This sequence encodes CASSHPGPQAQYF.

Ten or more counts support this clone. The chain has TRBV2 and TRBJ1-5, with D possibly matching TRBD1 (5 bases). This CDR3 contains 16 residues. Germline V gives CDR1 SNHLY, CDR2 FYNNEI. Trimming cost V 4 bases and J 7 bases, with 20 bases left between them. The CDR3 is CASSVLPSTAQQPQHF. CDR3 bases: TGTGCCAGCAGTGTTCTCCCCTCGACAGCACAACAGCCCCAGCATTTT.

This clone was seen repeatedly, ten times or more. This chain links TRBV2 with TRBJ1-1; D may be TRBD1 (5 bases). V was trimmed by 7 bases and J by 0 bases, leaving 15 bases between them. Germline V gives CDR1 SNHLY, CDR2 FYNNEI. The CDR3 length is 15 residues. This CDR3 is CASKFWGTLNTEAFF. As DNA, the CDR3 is TGTGCCAGCAAGTTCTGGGGCACGCTGAACACTGAAGCTTTCTTT.

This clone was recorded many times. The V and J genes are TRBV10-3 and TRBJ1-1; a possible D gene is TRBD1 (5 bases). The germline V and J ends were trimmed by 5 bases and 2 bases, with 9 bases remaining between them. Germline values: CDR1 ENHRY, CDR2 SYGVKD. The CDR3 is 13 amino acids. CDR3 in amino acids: CAISTDRNTEAFF. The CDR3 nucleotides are TGTGCCATCAGTACTGACAGAAACACTGAAGCTTTCTTT.

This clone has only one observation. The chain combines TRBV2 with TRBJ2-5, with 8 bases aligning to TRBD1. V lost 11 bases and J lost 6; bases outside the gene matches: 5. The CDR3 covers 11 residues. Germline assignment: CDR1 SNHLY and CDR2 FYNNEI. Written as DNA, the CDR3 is TGTGCCGTCGACAGGGGTCAGACCCAGTACTTC. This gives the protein CAVDRGQTQYF.

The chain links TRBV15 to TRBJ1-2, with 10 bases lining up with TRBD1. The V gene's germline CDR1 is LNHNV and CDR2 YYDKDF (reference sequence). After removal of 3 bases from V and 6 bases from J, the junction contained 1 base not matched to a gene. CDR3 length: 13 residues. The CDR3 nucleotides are TGTGCCACCAGCAGGGGACAGGGGCATGGCTACACCTTC. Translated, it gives CATSRGQGHGYTF. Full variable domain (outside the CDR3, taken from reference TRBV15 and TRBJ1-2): DAMVIQNPRYQVTQFGKPVTLSCSQTLNHNVMYWYQQKSSQAPKLLFHYYDKDFNNEADTPDNFQSRRPNTSFCFLDIRSPGLGDTAMYLCATSRGQGHGYTFGSGTRLTVV.

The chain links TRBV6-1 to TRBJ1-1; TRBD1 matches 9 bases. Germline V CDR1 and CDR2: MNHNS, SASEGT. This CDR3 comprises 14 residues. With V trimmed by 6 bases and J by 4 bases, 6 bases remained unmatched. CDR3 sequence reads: CASRSGTGSTEAFF. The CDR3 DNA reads TGTGCCAGCAGGTCCGGGACAGGGAGCACTGAAGCTTTCTTT.

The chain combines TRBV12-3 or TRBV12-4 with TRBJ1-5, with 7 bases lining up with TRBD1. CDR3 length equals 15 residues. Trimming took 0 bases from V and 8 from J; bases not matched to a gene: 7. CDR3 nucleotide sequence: TGTGCCAGCAGTTTAGCTGAGACAGGGTTGAAGCCCCAGCATTTT. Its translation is CASSLAETGLKPQHF.

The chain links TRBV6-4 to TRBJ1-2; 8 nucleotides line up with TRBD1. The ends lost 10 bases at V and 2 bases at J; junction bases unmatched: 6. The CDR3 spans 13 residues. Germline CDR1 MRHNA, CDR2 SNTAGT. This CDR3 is CAILDRGNYGYTF. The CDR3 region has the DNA TGTGCCATTCTCGACAGGGGAAACTATGGCTACACCTTC.

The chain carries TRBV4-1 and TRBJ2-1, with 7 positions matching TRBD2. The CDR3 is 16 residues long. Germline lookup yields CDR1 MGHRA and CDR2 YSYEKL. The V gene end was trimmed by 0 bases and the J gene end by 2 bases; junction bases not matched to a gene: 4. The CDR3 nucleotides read TGCGCCAGCAGCCAAGATCGGGGGGAGGCCTACAATGAGCAGTTCTTC. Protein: CASSQDRGEAYNEQFF.

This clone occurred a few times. CDR3 DNA sequence: TGTGCCAGCAGCCGGAGGGCCGGGACAAACACTGAAGCTTTCTTT. As protein: CASSRRAGTNTEAFF. J is TRBJ1-1 and V is TRBV3-1; weak D call: TRBD1 (6 bases). CDR1 LGHDT and CDR2 YNNKEL come from the germline V gene (reference sequence). The CDR3 contains 15 residues. V lost 4 bases to trimming and J lost 2 bases, with 14 bases between them.

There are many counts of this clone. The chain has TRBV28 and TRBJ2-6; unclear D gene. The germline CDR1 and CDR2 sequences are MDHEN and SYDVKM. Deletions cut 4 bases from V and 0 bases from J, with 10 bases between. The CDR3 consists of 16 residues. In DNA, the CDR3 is TGTGCCAGCAGTTCGTTGGAGTACTCTGGGGCCAACGTCCTGACTTTC. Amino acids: CASSSLEYSGANVLTF.

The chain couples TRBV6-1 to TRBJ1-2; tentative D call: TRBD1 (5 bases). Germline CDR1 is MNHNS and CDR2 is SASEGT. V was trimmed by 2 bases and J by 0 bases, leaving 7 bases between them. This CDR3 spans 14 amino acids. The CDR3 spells CASSETGANYGYTF. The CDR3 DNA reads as TGTGCCAGCAGTGAAACAGGAGCTAACTATGGCTACACCTTC.

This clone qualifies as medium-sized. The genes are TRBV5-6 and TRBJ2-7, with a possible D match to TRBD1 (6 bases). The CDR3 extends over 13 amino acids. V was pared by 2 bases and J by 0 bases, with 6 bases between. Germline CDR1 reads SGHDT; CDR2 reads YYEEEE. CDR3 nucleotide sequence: TGTGCCAGCAGCTTCAGGGGCTCCTACGAGCAGTACTTC. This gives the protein CASSFRGSYEQYF.